One sample yielded the 20 T cell receptor beta chains listed below, sequenced in a study of CD8+CD57+ T cells in acquired aplastic anemia. Genomic DNA constituted the template upon which TCR beta VDJ and CDR3 profiling was performed. TCRdb called the reads again in MiXCR, with one record for every CDR3 protein. The sample has fewer than 80,000 distinct CDR3 sequences; just over 70% are singletons. Before being chosen for sequencing, patients had shown CD8+CD57+ cell expansion by flow cytometry. Sequenced sample: sorted CD4+, CD8+, or CD8+CD57+ T cells (not recorded which) from PBMCs. The receptors were sampled from a human donor with aplastic anemia.

This clonotype was counted between two and nine times. The rearrangement links TRBV6-2 or TRBV6-3 to TRBJ1-1; tentatively, D is TRBD1 (5 bases). Germline CDR1 reads MNHEY; CDR2 reads SVGEGT. Between the trimmed V and J ends, which lost 7 bases and 11 bases, there was a span of 20 bases. The CDR3 length is 13 residues. DNA for the CDR3: TGTGCCAGCACCACTCACCAAGGGGACGAGGCTTTCTTT. Translation gives CASTTHQGDEAFF.

V gene TRBV2 combines with J gene TRBJ2-7; 10 nucleotides align to TRBD1. The CDR3 is 13 residues long. Germline V gene data show CDR1 as SNHLY and CDR2 as FYNNEI. J lost 3 bases, V lost 11 bases, and 7 bases had no gene match. CDR3 residues: CAHRDRGIYEQYF. CDR3 DNA sequence: TGTGCCCACCGGGACAGGGGAATCTACGAGCAGTACTTC.

V gene TRBV2 combines with J gene TRBJ1-6, with 9 bases that match TRBD1. Germline V gene sequence: CDR1 SNHLY, CDR2 FYNNEI. The CDR3 runs to 14 residues. V dropped 8 bases and J dropped 5; count of bases not matched to a gene: 4. CDR3 DNA sequence: TGTGCCAGCTTTGACAGGGGGAATAATTCACCCCTCCACTTT. Translating gives CASFDRGNNSPLHF. Drawing the rest from reference TRBV2 and TRBJ1-6, the complete variable domain is EPEVTQTPSHQVTQMGQEVILRCVPISNHLYFYWYRQILGQKVEFLVSFYNNEISEKSEIFDDQFSVERPDGSNFTLKIRSTKLEDSAMYFCASFDRGNNSPLHFGNGTRLTVT.

The CDR3 DNA reads TGCGCCAGCAGTGGTGGTGTCTATGGCTACACCTTC. Translation: CASSGGVYGYTF. This chain uses TRBV5-1 with TRBJ1-2; no definite D call. Trimming removed 5 bases from V and 4 bases from J, with 9 bases in between. The length of the CDR3 is 12 residues. Germline assignment: CDR1 SGHRS and CDR2 YFSETQ.

The chain combines TRBV7-8 with TRBJ1-6; D is ambiguous. This CDR3 has 16 amino acids. CDR1 is SGHVS, CDR2 FQNEAQ, per germline. V lost 6 bases and J 0 bases, leaving 12 bases between the germline ends. The CDR3 coding sequence is TGTGCCAGCAGAAGAGGCCCGAGCTCCTATAATTCACCCCTCCACTTT. Encoded protein: CASRRGPSSYNSPLHF.

The V gene is TRBV12-3 or TRBV12-4, the J gene TRBJ2-3; 9 nucleotides line up with TRBD2. CDR3 length: 14 amino acids. Trimming removed 5 bases from V and 9 bases from J; junction bases left unmatched: 9. CDR3 sequence (DNA): TGTGCCAGCAGTATTAGCGGGAGCTTCGGCACGCAGTATTTT. As protein: CASSISGSFGTQYF.

This CDR3 is CASSLDTRETQYF. CDR3 bases: TGCGCCAGCAGCTTGGATACTCGGGAGACCCAGTACTTC. The chain joins TRBV5-1 to TRBJ2-5; no clear D. CDR3 size: 13 residues. Germline loops: CDR1 SGHRS, CDR2 YFSETQ. V shed 0 bases and J shed 5 bases, with 8 bases lying between them.

The chain uses TRBV5-1 and TRBJ1-6; possible D gene TRBD1, 6 bases. V dropped 1 base and J dropped 10 bases, with 15 bases sitting between them. The CDR3 totals 15 residues. CDR1 is SGHRS, CDR2 YFSETQ, per germline. In DNA form, the CDR3 reads TGCGCCAGCAGCTTGAATTTCAGGGGTGAATCACCCCTCCACTTT. Translating it yields CASSLNFRGESPLHF.

This clonotype has a handful of counts. This chain joins TRBV28 and TRBJ2-7, with D unresolved. The CDR3 spans 12 residues. The V gene lost 4 bases and the J gene lost 5 bases, with 9 bases spanning the gap. Germline CDR1 is MDHEN and CDR2 is SYDVKM. DNA of the CDR3: TGTGCCAGCAGTTCGCGGACGGACGAGCAGTACTTC. Protein: CASSSRTDEQYF. The entire variable domain, with the rest obtained from reference TRBV28 and TRBJ2-7, is as follows: DVKVTQSSRYLVKRTGEKVFLECVQDMDHENMFWYRQDPGLGLRLIYFSYDVKMKEKGDIPEGYSVSREKKERFSLILESASTNQTSMYLCASSSRTDEQYFGPGTRLTVT.

This clonotype was detected a few times. The rearrangement uses TRBV2 and TRBJ1-5; D is unclear. The CDR3 has 14 amino acids. Germline V gene data show CDR1 as SNHLY and CDR2 as FYNNEI. Trimming pared 5 bases from V and 7 bases from J, leaving 15 bases between. The CDR3 is CASSNSQVGQPQHF. The CDR3 DNA reads as TGTGCCAGCAGTAATAGTCAGGTCGGACAGCCCCAGCATTTT.

This clonotype was recorded a few times. The rearrangement uses TRBV29-1 and TRBJ2-5, with D unresolved. V was pared by 0 bases and J by 5 bases, with 4 bases between. Germline V gene data show CDR1 as SQVTM and CDR2 as ANQGSEA. This CDR3 region has 11 residues. The DNA of the CDR3 is TGCAGCGTTGAAGATCGGGAGACCCAGTACTTC. Protein sequence: CSVEDRETQYF. The full variable domain, its missing parts supplied by reference TRBV29-1 and TRBJ2-5, is SAVISQKPSRDICQRGTSLTIQCQVDSQVTMMFWYRQQPGQSLTLIATANQGSEATYESGFVIDKFPISRPNLTFSTLTVSNMSPEDSSIYLCSVEDRETQYFGPGTRLLVL.

V and J are TRBV7-9 and TRBJ2-3; the D gene is possibly TRBD1 (6 bases). Germline V gives CDR1 SEHNR, CDR2 FQNEAQ (reference sequence). There are 12 residues in the CDR3. V was trimmed by 6 bases and J by 6 bases, leaving 10 bases between them. CDR3 region: CASRPGQDTQYF. The CDR3 bases are TGTGCCAGCAGACCAGGACAGGATACGCAGTATTTT.

The chain combines TRBV5-4 with TRBJ2-5; 9 bases align to TRBD1. CDR1 and CDR2 (germline): SGHNT, YYREEE (reference sequence). The J segment lost 5 bases and the V segment lost 3 bases, leaving 5 bases of the junction unmatched. The CDR3 has 14 amino acids. The DNA of the CDR3 is TGTGCCAGCAGCTCCGGGACAGGGCCCGAGACCCAGTACTTC. It yields the protein CASSSGTGPETQYF.

This clonotype was seen only a few times. The chain combines TRBV15 with TRBJ2-7; 7 nucleotides match TRBD1. V was pared by 6 bases and J by 4 bases, with 12 bases of the junction left unmatched. The germline gives CDR1 LNHNV, CDR2 YYDKDF (reference sequence). There are 15 residues in the CDR3. CDR3 sequence reads: CATSDGTAETYEQYF. In DNA form, the CDR3 reads TGTGCCACCAGTGATGGGACAGCAGAAACATACGAGCAGTACTTC.

This chain connects TRBV7-9 to TRBJ2-7; 9 positions agree with TRBD2. CDR1 SEHNR and CDR2 FQNEAQ come from the germline V gene (reference sequence). CDR3 length equals 12 residues. The CDR3 is CAAGGGTYEQYF. The CDR3 region has the DNA TGTGCGGCGGGGGGGGGAACCTACGAGCAGTACTTC.

The chain links TRBV20-1 to TRBJ2-1; no firm D call. In germline, CDR1 is DFQATT, CDR2 SNEGSKA (reference sequence). The ends were cut back, 0 bases at V and 14 bases at J, with 11 bases in the middle. This CDR3 is 11 amino acids long. The CDR3 protein is CSAREGFREFF. CDR3 bases: TGCAGTGCTAGAGAGGGTTTTAGAGAGTTCTTC.

The gene calls are TRBV19 and TRBJ1-5; TRBD1 matches at 8 bases. CDR1 is LNHDA, CDR2 SQIVND, per germline (reference sequence). J gave up 1 base and V 3 bases, and 2 bases lay outside the gene matches. The CDR3 is 15 amino acids. The CDR3 DNA is TGTGCCAGTAGTATCAGACAGGGGAGCAATCAGCCCCAGCATTTT. This encodes CASSIRQGSNQPQHF.

This chain links TRBV5-1 with TRBJ2-6; D assignment may be TRBD1 or TRBD2 (6 bases each). Deletions cut 0 bases from V and 0 bases from J, with 13 bases between. Germline V gene data show CDR1 as SGHRS and CDR2 as YFSETQ. The CDR3 has 18 residues. CDR3 nucleotide sequence: TGCGCCAGCAGCTTGGTAAAGGGGGGAACCTCTGGGGCCAACGTCCTGACTTTC. This gives the protein CASSLVKGGTSGANVLTF.

The chain recombines TRBV20-1 with TRBJ2-7, with 10 nucleotides matching TRBD2. Germline V gene lookup returns CDR1 DFQATT and CDR2 SNEGSKA (reference sequence). The CDR3 extends over 15 amino acids. The J segment lost 3 bases and the V segment lost 3 bases, leaving 8 bases of the junction unmatched. CDR3 DNA sequence: TGCAGTGCTAGGGAATTAGCGGGAGGACACTACGAGCAGTACTTC. Translation gives CSARELAGGHYEQYF.

The rearrangement uses TRBV6-2 or TRBV6-3 and TRBJ2-5; no reliable D call. The CDR3 is made up of 13 amino acids. Trimming pared 4 bases from V and 4 bases from J, leaving 10 bases between. Germline V CDR1 and CDR2: MNHEY, SVGEGT. The CDR3 sequence is CASSSTRRETQYF. In DNA, the CDR3 is TGTGCCAGCAGTTCCACGAGGAGAGAGACCCAGTACTTC.